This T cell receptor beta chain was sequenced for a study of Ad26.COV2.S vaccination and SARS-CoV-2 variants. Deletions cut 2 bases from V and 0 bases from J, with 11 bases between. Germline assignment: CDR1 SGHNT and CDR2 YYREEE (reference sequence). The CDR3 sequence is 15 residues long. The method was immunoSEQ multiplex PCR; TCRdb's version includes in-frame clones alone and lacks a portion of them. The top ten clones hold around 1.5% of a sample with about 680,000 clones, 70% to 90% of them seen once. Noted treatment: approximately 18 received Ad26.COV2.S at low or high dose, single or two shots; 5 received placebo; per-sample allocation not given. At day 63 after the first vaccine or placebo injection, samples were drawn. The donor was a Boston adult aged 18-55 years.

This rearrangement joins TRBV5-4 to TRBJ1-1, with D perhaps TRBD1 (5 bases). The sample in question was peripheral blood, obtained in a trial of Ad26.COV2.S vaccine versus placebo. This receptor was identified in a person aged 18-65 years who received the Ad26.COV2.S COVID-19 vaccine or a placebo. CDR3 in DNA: TGTGCCAGCAGCTTTGGGGGAGTTCTGAACACTGAAGCTTTCTTT. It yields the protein CASSFGGVLNTEAFF.